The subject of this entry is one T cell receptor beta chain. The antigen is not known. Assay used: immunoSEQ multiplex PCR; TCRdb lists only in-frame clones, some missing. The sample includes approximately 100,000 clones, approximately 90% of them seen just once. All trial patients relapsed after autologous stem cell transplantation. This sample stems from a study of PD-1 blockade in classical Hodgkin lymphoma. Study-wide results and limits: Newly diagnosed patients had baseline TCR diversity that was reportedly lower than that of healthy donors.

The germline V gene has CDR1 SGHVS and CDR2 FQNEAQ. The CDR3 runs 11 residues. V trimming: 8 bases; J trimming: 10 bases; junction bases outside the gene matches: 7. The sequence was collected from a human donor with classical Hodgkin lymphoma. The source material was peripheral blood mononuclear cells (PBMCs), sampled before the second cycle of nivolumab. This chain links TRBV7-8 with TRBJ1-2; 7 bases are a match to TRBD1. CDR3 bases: TGTGCCAGCTCGTCCAGGGGGTCCTACACCTTC. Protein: CASSSRGSYTF.